This entry features one TCR beta chain sequence. As yet, its antigen is unknown. The data derive from a study of graft-versus-host responses after intestinal transplantation. Regarding the study as a whole: In patients with graft-donor T cell macrochimerism, allograft graft-versus-host to host-versus-graft clonal ratios were high. Among recipient marrow samples, GvH clones were found; some appeared first in ileum or blood.

Germline V CDR1 and CDR2: SGHNT, YENEEA. The CDR3 loop spans 14 amino acids. The J segment lost 1 base and the V segment lost 1 base, leaving 1 base of the junction unmatched. Data came from immunoSEQ multiplex PCR; TCRdb stores just in-frame clones and leaves some out. Here the sample spans some 86,000 clones, roughly 91% being singletons. This receptor was identified in a human donor who received an intestinal transplant. The sample consisted of unstimulated CD4+ T cells sorted from spleen or lymph node cells, taken before intestinal transplant. The rearrangement joins TRBV11-3 to TRBJ2-7; 7 bases are a match to TRBD2. The CDR3 DNA sequence: TGTGCCAGCAGCTTAGCGGGGGGTTCCTACGAGCAGTACTTC. It is translated as CASSLAGGSYEQYF.